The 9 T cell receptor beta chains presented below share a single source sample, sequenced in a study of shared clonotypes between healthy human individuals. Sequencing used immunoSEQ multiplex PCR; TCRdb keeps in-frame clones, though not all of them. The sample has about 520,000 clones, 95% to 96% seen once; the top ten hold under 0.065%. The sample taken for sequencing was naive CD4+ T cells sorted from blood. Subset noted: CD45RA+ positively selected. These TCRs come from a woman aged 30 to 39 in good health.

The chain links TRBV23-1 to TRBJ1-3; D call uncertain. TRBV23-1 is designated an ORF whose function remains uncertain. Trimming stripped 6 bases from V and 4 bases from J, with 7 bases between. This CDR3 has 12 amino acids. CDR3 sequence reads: CASRPLGNTIYF. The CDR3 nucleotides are TGCGCCAGCAGGCCCCTCGGAAACACCATATATTTT.

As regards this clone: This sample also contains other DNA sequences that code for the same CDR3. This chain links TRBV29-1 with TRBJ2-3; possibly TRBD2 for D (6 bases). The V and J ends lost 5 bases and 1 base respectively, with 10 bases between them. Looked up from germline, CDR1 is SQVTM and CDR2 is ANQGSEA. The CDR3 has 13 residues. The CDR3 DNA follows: TGCAGCGTTCGGGGCGGGGGCACAGATACGCAGTATTTT. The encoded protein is CSVRGGGTDTQYF.

The CDR3 region is CASSLGAGDQETQYF. As DNA, the CDR3 is TGCGCCAGCAGCTTAGGAGCGGGAGACCAAGAGACCCAGTACTTC. V and J are TRBV5-1 and TRBJ2-5; 8 bases are a match to TRBD2. Germline loops: CDR1 SGHRS, CDR2 YFSETQ. The junction had 3 bases not matched to a gene; V was cut back by 2 bases and J by 0 bases. The CDR3 covers 15 residues.

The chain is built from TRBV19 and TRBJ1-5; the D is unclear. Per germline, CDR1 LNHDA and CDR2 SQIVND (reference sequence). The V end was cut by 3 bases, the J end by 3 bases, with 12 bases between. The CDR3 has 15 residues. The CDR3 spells CASSIVHTSNQPQHF. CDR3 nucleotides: TGTGCCAGTAGTATCGTTCACACCTCCAATCAGCCCCAGCATTTT.

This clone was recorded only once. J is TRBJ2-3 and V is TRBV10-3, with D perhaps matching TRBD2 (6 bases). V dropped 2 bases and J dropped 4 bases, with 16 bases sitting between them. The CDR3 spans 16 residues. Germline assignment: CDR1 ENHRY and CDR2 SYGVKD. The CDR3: CAISEERATGADTQYF. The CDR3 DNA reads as TGTGCCATCAGTGAGGAGCGGGCCACTGGGGCAGATACGCAGTATTTT.

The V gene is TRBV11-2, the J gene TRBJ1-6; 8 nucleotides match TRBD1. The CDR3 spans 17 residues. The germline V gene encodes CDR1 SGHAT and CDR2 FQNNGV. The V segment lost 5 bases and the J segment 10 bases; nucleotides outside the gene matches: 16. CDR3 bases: TGTGCCAGCAGCCTCGCTACGGCAGGGGGCTTTCAGTCACCCCTCCACTTT. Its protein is CASSLATAGGFQSPLHF.

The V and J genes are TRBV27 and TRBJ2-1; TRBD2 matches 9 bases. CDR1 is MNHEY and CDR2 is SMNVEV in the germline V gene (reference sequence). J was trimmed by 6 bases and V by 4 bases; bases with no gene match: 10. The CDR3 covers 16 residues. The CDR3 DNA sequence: TGTGCCAGCAGTTCCCCTTGGGCGGGAGGGGGCAATGAGCAGTTCTTC. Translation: CASSSPWAGGGNEQFF.

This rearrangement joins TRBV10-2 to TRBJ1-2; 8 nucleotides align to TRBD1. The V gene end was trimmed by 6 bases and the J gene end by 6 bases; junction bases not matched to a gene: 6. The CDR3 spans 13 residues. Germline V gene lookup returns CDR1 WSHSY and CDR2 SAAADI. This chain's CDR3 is CASSRGQGDGYTF. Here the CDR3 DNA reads TGCGCCAGCAGCCGCGGACAGGGCGATGGCTACACCTTC.

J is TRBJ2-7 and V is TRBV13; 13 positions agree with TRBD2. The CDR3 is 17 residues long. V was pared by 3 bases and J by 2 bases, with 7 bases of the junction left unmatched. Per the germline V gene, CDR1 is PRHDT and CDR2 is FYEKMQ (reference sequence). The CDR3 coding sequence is TGTGCCAGCAGCTTTAGGACTAGCGGGAGAGGGGCCTACGAGCAGTACTTC. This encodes CASSFRTSGRGAYEQYF.